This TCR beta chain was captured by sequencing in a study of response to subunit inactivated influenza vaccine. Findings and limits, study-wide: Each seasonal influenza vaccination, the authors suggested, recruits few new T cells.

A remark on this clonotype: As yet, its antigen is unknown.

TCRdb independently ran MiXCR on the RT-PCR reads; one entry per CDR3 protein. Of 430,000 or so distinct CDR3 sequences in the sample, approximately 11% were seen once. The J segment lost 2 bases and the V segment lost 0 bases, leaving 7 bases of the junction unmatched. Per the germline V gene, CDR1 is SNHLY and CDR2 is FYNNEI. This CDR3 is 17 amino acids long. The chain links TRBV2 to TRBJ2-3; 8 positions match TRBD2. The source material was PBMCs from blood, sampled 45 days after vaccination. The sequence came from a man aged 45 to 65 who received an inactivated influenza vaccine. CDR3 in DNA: TGTGCCAGCAGTGAAGCTAGAGCGGGAGTAAACACAGATACGCAGTATTTT. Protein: CASSEARAGVNTDTQYF.